These 6 T cell receptor beta chains came from one sample sequenced in a study of cytomegalovirus exposure and HLA in healthy donors. Vbeta (60) and Jbeta (13) primers were used in the PCR. TCRdb's copy holds only in-frame clones and misses some; the assay was immunoSEQ multiplex PCR. This table holds over 75,000 clones, 84% found once. Specimen: PBMCs. The receptors come from a young woman in good health and CMV-seropositive.

The chain joins TRBV27 to TRBJ1-2; a weak D match, TRBD1 (6 bases). CDR3 length: 13 amino acids. V lost 3 bases and J lost 9, with 14 bases in between. Germline V gene data show CDR1 as MNHEY and CDR2 as SMNVEV (reference sequence). CDR3 sequence reads: CASSFTGKSRYTF. As DNA, the CDR3 is TGTGCCAGCAGTTTTACAGGGAAATCTCGCTACACCTTC.

The V gene is TRBV6-1, the J gene TRBJ1-5; no definite D call. The germline V gene has CDR1 MNHNS and CDR2 SASEGT. The CDR3 sequence is 15 residues long. The germline V and J ends were trimmed by 8 bases and 0 bases, with 14 bases remaining between them. CDR3 DNA sequence: TGTGCCAGCGATCGAGGGAAAGATAGCAATCAGCCCCAGCATTTT. Translated: CASDRGKDSNQPQHF.

The J gene is TRBJ1-6, the V gene TRBV27; no firm D call. Germline V CDR1 and CDR2: MNHEY, SMNVEV (reference sequence). The CDR3 covers 17 residues. V lost 5 bases and J lost 4, with 18 bases in between. DNA of the CDR3: TGTGCCAGCAGTCCATACTCGGGTGGACTTTATAATTCACCCCTCCACTTT. Encoded protein: CASSPYSGGLYNSPLHF.

CDR3 in amino acids: CASSYWTGTSYGYTF. In DNA, the CDR3 is TGTGCCAGCAGTTACTGGACCGGGACAAGCTATGGCTACACCTTC. This chain uses TRBV6-6 with TRBJ1-2, with D possibly being TRBD1 (6 bases). CDR3 length: 15 residues. Germline V gives CDR1 MNHNY, CDR2 SVGAGI (reference sequence). V lost 1 base and J 4 bases, leaving 13 bases between the germline ends.

This clone was observed a single time. The chain joins TRBV4-1 to TRBJ2-1; 12 bases line up with TRBD2. Germline CDR1 reads MGHRA; CDR2 reads YSYEKL. Germline trimming cut 4 bases from V and 0 bases from J; bases unmatched to any gene: 4. The CDR3 is 17 residues long. The CDR3 region is CASSPGLAGPSYNEQFF. CDR3 nucleotides: TGCGCCAGCAGCCCCGGACTAGCGGGACCCTCCTACAATGAGCAGTTCTTC.

In its sample, this clone was seen a few times. At the DNA level, this CDR3 is encoded by other sequences in the same sample as well. The rearrangement links TRBV5-1 to TRBJ2-1; 8 positions match TRBD2. Germline V gene sequence: CDR1 SGHRS, CDR2 YFSETQ. V shed 2 bases and J 4 bases; nucleotides not matched to a gene: 2. The CDR3 totals 14 residues. The CDR3 sequence is CASSFSGAYNEQFF. In nucleotides, the CDR3 is TGCGCCAGCAGCTTTAGCGGGGCTTACAATGAGCAGTTCTTC.